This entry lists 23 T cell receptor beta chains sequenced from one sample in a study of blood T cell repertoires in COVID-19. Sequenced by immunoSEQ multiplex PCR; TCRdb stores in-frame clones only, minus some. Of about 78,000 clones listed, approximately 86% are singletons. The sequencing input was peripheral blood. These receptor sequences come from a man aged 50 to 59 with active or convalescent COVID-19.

The CDR3 loop is CATSIPGQIDNEQFF. The DNA for the CDR3 is TGTGCCACCAGTATCCCGGGACAGATCGACAATGAGCAGTTCTTC. V and J are TRBV24-1 and TRBJ2-1; TRBD1 matches 7 bases. Germline CDR1 KGHDR, CDR2 SFDVKD. The CDR3 consists of 15 residues. With 6 bases clipped from V and 5 bases from J, the junction kept 9 bases outside the gene matches.

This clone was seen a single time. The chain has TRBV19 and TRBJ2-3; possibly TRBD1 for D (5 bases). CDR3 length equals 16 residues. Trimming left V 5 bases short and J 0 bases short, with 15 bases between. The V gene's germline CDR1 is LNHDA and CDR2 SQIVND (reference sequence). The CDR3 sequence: CASSVTPTVSTDTQYF. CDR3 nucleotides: TGTGCCAGTAGTGTAACGCCGACAGTTAGCACAGATACGCAGTATTTT.

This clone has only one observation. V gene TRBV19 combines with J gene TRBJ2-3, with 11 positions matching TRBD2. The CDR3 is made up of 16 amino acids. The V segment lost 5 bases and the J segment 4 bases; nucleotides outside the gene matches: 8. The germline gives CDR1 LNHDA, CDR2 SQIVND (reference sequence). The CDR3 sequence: CASSLLAGGPADTQYF. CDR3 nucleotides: TGTGCCAGTAGTCTCTTAGCGGGGGGGCCGGCAGATACGCAGTATTTT. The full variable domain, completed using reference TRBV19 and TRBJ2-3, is DGGITQSPKYLFRKEGQNVTLSCEQNLNHDAMYWYRQDPGQGLRLIYYSQIVNDFQKGDIAEGYSVSREKKESFPLTVTSAQKNPTAFYLCASSLLAGGPADTQYFGPGTRLTVL.

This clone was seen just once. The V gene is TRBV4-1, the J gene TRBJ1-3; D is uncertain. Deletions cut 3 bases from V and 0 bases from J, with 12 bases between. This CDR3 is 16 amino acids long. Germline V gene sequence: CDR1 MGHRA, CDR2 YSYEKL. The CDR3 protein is CASSHLERGSGNTIYF. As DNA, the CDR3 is TGCGCCAGCAGCCACCTAGAACGGGGCTCTGGAAACACCATATATTTT.

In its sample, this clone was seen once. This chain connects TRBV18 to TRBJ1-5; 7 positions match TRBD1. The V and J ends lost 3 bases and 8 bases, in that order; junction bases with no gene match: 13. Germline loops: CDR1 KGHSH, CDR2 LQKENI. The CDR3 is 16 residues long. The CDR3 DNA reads TGTGCCAGCTCACCCATTTCGTCAGGGGGTATCGAGCCCCAGCATTTT. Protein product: CASSPISSGGIEPQHF.

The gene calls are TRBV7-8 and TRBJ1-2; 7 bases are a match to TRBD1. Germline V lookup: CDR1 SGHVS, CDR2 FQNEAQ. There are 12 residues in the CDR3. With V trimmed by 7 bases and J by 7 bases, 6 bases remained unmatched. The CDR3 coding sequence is TGTGCCAGCACCGACAGGGTTACTGGCTACACCTTC. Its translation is CASTDRVTGYTF. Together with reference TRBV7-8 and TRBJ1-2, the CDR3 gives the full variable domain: GAGVSQSPRYKVAKRGQDVALRCDPISGHVSLFWYQQALGQGPEFLTYFQNEAQLDKSGLPSDRFFAERPEGSVSTLKIQRTQQEDSAVYLCASTDRVTGYTFGSGTRLTVV.

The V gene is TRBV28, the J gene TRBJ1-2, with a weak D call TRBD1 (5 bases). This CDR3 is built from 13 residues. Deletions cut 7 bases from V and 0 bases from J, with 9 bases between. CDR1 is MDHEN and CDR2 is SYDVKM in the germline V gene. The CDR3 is CASNPDTNYGYTF. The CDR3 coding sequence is TGTGCCAGCAACCCGGACACTAACTATGGCTACACCTTC.

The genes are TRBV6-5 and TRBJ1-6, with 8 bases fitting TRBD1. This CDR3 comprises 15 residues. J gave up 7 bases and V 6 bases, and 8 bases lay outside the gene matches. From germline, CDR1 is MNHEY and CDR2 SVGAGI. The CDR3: CASSSPTGVNSPLHF. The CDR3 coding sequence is TGTGCCAGCAGCTCACCGACAGGGGTAAATTCACCCCTCCACTTT.

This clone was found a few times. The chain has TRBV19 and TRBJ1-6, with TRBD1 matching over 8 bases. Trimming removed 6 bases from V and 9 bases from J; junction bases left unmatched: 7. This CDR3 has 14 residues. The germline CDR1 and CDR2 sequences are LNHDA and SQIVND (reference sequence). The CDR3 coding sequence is TGTGCCAGTAGGACCACAGGGGGAAGTTCACCCCTCCACTTT. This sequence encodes CASRTTGGSSPLHF.

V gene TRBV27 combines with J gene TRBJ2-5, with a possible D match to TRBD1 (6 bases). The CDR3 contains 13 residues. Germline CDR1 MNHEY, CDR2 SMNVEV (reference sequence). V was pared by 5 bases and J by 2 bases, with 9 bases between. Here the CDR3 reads CASSPDRQETQYF. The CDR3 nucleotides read TGTGCCAGCAGTCCAGACAGGCAAGAGACCCAGTACTTC.

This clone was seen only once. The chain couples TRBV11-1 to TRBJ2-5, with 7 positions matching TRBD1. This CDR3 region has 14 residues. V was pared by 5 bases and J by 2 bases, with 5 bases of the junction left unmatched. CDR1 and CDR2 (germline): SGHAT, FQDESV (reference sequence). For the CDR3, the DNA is TGTGCCAGCAGCCAGGGGGTAGGACAAGAGACCCAGTACTTC. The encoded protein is CASSQGVGQETQYF.

The CDR3 region is CASSPRAGGSGELFF. The CDR3 nucleotides read TGCGCCAGCAGCCCCAGAGCGGGGGGGTCCGGGGAGCTGTTTTTT. The chain uses TRBV5-1 and TRBJ2-2; 10 bases line up with TRBD2. Losses at the gene ends were 4 bases for V and 6 bases for J; bases not matched to a gene: 6. Germline V gene sequence: CDR1 SGHRS, CDR2 YFSETQ. CDR3 length: 15 residues. Supplemented by reference TRBV5-1 and TRBJ2-2, the full variable domain reads KAGVTQTPRYLIKTRGQQVTLSCSPISGHRSVSWYQQTPGQGLQFLFEYFSETQRNKGNFPGRFSGRQFSNSRSEMNVSTLELGDSALYLCASSPRAGGSGELFFGEGSRLTVL.

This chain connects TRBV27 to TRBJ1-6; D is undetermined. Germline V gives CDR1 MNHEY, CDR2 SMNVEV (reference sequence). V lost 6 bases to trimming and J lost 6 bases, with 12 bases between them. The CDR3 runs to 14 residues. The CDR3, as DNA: TGTGCCAGCAGCCGACTCGCGAGTAATTCACCCCTCCACTTT. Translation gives CASSRLASNSPLHF.

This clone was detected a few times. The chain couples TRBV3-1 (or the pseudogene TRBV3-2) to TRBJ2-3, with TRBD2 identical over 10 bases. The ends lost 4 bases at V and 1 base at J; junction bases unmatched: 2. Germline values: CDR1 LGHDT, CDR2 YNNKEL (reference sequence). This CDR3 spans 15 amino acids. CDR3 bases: TGTGCCAGCAGCCTCGGACTAGCGGGCACAGATACGCAGTATTTT. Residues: CASSLGLAGTDTQYF.

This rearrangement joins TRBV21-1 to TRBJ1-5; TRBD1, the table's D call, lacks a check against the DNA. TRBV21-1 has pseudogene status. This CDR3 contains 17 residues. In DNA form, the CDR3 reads TGTGCCAGCACCCGACCCAGGGGACACCTAGACAATCAGCCCCAGCATTTT. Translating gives CASTRPRGHLDNQPQHF.

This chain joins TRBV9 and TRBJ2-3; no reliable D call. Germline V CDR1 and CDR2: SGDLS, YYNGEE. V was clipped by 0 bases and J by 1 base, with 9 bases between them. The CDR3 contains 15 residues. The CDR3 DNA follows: TGTGCCAGCAGCGTAGAGGAGTATCGCACAGATACGCAGTATTTT. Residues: CASSVEEYRTDTQYF.

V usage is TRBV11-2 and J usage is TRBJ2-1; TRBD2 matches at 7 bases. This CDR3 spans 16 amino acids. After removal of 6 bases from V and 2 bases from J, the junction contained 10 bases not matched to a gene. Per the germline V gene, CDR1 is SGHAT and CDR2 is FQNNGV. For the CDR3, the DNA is TGTGCCAGCAGGGGGGGGTCCGACGGGGCCTACAATGAGCAGTTCTTC. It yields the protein CASRGGSDGAYNEQFF.

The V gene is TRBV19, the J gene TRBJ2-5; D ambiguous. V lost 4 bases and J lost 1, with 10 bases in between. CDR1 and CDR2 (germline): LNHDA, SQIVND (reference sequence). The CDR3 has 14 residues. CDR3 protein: CASSRSDFQETQYF. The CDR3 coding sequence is TGTGCCAGTAGTAGGTCTGACTTCCAAGAGACCCAGTACTTC.

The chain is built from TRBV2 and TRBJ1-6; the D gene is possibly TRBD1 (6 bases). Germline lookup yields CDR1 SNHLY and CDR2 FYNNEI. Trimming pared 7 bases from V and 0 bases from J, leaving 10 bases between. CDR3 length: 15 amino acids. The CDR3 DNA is TGTGCCAGCACCTCGGACAGCTCCTATAATTCACCCCTCCACTTT. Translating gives CASTSDSSYNSPLHF.

The CDR3 loop reads CASSPSEAEPYGYTF. For the CDR3, the DNA is TGTGCCAGCTCACCAAGCGAGGCCGAACCTTATGGCTACACCTTC. This chain uses TRBV18 with TRBJ1-2; D remains ambiguous. The V gene's germline CDR1 is KGHSH and CDR2 LQKENI. Trimming cost V 2 bases and J 5 bases, with 15 bases left between them. There are 15 residues in the CDR3.

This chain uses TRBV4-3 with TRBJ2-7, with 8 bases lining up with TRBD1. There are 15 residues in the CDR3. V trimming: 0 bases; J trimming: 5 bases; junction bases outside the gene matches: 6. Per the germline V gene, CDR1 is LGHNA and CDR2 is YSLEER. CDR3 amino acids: CASSQEQDRAHEQYF. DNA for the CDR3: TGCGCCAGCAGCCAAGAGCAGGACAGGGCCCACGAGCAGTACTTC.

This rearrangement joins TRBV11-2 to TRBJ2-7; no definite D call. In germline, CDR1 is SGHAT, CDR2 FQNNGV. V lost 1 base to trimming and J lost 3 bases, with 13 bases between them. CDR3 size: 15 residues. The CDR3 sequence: CASSLVEMSSYEQYF. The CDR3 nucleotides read TGTGCCAGCAGCTTAGTTGAGATGTCTAGCTACGAGCAGTACTTC. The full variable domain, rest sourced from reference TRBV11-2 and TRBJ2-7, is EAGVAQSPRYKIIEKRQSVAFWCNPISGHATLYWYQQILGQGPKLLIQFQNNGVVDDSQLPKDRFSAERLKGVDSTLKIQPAKLEDSAVYLCASSLVEMSSYEQYFGPGTRLTVT.

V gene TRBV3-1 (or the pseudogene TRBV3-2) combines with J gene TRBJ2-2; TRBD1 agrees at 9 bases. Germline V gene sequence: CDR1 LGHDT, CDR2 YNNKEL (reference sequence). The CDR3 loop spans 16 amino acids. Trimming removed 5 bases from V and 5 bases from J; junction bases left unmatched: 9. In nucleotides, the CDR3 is TGTGCCAGCAGCTTTTTGGGACAGGGAGAAACCGGGGAGCTGTTTTTT. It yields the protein CASSFLGQGETGELFF.